Sequencing of this TCR beta chain was carried out in a study of shared clonotypes between healthy human individuals. Unsorted material relied on approximately 100 million PBMCs as the source of genomic DNA. Replicate PCRs run on unsorted PBMC used 250 to 350 ng DNA, which was about 30,000 T cell genomes. With ten immunoSEQ deep assay plates, unsorted PBMC DNA underwent sequencing. The table came from immunoSEQ multiplex PCR; TCRdb's copy has only in-frame clones and leaves some out. The repertoire holds hundreds of thousands of clones, with 70% to 80% as singletons. A word on this clone: No antigen is known for it.

Study outcomes and limitations: The diversity represented, both genetic and in exposure history, was limited by few donors.

The CDR3 is 12 amino acids. Trimming pared 2 bases from V and 8 bases from J, leaving 12 bases between. Germline V gives CDR1 GTSNPN, CDR2 SVGIG (reference sequence). The sequenced sample was PBMCs. The chain recombines TRBV30 with TRBJ2-5; D is unresolved. This receptor was identified in a woman aged 40 to 55 in good health. Some clones in this sample may be carry-over from other donors' samples. Here the CDR3 reads CAWSTNPHTQYF. CDR3 sequence (DNA): TGTGCCTGGAGTACAAATCCCCACACCCAGTACTTC.